This TCR beta chain was sequenced during a study of blood T cell repertoires in COVID-19. Across the whole study: There were acute and convalescent COVID-19 samples, and they came from the United States, Italy and Spain. T cells, B-cell-depleted T cells, or PBMCs supplied cDNA or gDNA.

The germline CDR1 and CDR2 sequences are SGHTA and FQGTGA. Trimming at V came to 2 bases and at J to 6 bases, leaving 5 bases not matched to a gene. The length of the CDR3 is 14 residues. Study processing details: Nucleated cell counts were estimated from reference gene primer amplification. Profiling relied on immunoSEQ multiplex PCR, and the TCRdb table lists in-frame clones only, not all of them. V, J and clone size are those of that table, while D and trimming were read from the DNA. Counted here are fewer than 200,000 clones, around nine tenths occurring once; the ten biggest clones make up 0.88%.

The sequencing sample was made of peripheral blood. V gene TRBV7-3 combines with J gene TRBJ1-1, with 8 bases identical to TRBD1. This clonotype originated in a woman aged 18-29 years who had recovered from COVID-19. The CDR3 sequence is CASSLFQGAPEAFF. In DNA, the CDR3 is TGTGCCAGCAGCTTATTTCAGGGGGCCCCTGAAGCTTTCTTT. Together with reference TRBV7-3 and TRBJ1-1, the CDR3 gives the full variable domain: GAGVSQTPSNKVTEKGKYVELRCDPISGHTALYWYRQSLGQGPEFLIYFQGTGAADDSGLPNDRFFAVRPEGSVSTLKIQRTERGDSAVYLCASSLFQGAPEAFFGQGTRLTVV.